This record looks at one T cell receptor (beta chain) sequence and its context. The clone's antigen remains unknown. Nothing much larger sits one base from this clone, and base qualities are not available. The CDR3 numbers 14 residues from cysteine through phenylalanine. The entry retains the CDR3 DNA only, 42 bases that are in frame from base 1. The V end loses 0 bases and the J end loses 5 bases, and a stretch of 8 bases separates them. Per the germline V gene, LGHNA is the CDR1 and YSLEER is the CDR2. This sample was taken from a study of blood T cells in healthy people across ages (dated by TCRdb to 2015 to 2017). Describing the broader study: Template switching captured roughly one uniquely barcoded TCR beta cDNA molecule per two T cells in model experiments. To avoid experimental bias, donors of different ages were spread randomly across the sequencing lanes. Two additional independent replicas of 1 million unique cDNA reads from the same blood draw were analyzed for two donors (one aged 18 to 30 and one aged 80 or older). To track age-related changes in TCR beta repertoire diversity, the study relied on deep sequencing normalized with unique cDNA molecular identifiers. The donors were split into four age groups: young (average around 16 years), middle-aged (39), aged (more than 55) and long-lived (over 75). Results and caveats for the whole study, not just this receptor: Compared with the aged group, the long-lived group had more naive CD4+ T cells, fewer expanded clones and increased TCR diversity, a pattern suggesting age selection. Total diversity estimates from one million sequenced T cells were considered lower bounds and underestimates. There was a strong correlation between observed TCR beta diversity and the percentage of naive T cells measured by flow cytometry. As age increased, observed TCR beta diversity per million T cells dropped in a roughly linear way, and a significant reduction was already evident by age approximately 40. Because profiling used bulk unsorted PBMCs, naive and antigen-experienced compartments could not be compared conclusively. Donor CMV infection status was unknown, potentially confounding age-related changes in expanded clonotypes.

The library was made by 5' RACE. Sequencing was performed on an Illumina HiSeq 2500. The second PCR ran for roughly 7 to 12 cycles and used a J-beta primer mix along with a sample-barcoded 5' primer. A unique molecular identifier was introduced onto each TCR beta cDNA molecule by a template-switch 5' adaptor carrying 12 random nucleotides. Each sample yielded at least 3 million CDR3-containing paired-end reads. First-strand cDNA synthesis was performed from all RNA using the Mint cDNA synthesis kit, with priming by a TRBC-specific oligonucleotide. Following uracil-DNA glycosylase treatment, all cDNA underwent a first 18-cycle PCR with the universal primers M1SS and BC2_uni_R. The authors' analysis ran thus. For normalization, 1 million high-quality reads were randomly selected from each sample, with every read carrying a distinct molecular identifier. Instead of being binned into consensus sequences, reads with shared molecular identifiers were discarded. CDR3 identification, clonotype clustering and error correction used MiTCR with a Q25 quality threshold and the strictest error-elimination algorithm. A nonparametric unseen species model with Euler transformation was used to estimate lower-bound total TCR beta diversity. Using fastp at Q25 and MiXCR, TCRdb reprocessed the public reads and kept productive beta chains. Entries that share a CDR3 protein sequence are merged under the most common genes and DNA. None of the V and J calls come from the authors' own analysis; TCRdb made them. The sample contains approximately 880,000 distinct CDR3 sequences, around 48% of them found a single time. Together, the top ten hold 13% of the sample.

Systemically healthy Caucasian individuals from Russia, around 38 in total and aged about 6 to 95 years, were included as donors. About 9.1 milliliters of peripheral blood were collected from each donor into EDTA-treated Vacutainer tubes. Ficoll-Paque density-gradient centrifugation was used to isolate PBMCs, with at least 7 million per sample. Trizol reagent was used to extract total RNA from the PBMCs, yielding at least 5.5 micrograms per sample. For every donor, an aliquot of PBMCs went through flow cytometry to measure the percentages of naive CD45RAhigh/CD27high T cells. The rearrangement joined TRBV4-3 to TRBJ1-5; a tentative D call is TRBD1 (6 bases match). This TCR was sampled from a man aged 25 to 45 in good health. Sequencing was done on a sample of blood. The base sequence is TGCGCCAGCAGCCAAGAAGGGGGGTATCAGCCCCAGCATTTT. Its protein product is CASSQEGGYQPQHF.